One T cell receptor (beta chain) is described in this entry. Its cognate antigen is unknown. Researchers ran the PCR with 60 Vbeta and 13 Jbeta primers. Sequencing was performed with immunoSEQ multiplex PCR; in TCRdb, only in-frame clones are kept and a portion is missing. The sample carries hundreds of thousands of clones, roughly 89% recorded once. This specimen belongs to a study of cytomegalovirus exposure and HLA in healthy donors. Study observations and caveats: The number of N-insertions in an Asian-associated ancestry cluster was reportedly below the approximately 690-donor mean in a later analysis. Several of the most significant clusters appeared linked to common viral pathogens, based on a later analysis.

There were likely unrecorded immune exposures, though donors were nominally healthy when sampled. V lost 4 bases, J lost 1 base, and 8 bases lay in between. CDR3 length: 13 residues. Germline CDR1 and CDR2: SGHNT and YYREEE (reference sequence). Sequencing was performed on PBMCs. The source of this sequence is a woman between 18 and 29 years old in good health and CMV-seronegative. This chain connects TRBV5-4 to TRBJ1-2; D might be TRBD1 (5 bases). The CDR3 loop reads CASSPQVNYGYTF. Written as DNA, the CDR3 is TGTGCCAGCAGCCCACAGGTTAACTATGGCTACACCTTC.